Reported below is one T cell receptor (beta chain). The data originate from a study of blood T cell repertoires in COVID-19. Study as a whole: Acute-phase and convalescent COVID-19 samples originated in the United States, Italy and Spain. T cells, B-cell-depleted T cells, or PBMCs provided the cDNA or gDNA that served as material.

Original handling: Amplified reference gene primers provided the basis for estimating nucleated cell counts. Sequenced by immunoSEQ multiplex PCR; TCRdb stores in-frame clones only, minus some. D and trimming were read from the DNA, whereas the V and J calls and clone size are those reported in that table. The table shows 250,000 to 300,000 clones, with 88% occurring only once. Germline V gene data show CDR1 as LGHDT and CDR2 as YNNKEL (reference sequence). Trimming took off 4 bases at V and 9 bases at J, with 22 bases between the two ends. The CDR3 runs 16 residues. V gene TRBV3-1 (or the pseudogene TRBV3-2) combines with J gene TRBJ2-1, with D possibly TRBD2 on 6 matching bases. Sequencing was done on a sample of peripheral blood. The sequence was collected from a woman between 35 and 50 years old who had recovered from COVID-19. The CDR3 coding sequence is TGTGCCAGCAGCCCCGGGAGTCCCCCTTTACATAGTGAGCAGTTCTTC. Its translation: CASSPGSPPLHSEQFF.